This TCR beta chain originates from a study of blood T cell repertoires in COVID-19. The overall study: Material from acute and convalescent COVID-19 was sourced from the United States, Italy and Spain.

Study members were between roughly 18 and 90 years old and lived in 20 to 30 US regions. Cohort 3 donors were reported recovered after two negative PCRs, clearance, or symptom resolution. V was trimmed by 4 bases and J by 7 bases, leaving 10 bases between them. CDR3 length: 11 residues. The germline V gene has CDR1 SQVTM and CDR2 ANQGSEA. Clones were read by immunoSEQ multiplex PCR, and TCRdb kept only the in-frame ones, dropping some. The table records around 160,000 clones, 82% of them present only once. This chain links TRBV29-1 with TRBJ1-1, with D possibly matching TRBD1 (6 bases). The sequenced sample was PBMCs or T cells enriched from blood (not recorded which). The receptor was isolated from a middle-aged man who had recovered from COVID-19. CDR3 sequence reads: CSVAGQFEAFF. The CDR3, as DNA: TGCAGCGTTGCCGGACAGTTTGAAGCTTTCTTT. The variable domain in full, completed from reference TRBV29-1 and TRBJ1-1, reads SAVISQKPSRDICQRGTSLTIQCQVDSQVTMMFWYRQQPGQSLTLIATANQGSEATYESGFVIDKFPISRPNLTFSTLTVSNMSPEDSSIYLCSVAGQFEAFFGQGTRLTVV.